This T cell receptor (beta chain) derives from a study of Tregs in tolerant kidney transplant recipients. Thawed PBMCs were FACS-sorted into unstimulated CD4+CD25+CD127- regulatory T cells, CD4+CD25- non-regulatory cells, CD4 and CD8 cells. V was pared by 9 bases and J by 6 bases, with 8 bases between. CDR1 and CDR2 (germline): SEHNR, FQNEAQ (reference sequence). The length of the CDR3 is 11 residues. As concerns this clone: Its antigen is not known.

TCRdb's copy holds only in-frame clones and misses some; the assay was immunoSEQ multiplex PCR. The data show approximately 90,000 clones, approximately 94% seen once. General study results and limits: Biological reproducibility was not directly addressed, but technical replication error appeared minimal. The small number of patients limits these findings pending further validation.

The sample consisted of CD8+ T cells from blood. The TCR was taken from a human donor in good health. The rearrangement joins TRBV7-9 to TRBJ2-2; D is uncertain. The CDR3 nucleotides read TGTGCCAGGATGGTGGCCGGGGAGCTGTTTTTT. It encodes CARMVAGELFF.